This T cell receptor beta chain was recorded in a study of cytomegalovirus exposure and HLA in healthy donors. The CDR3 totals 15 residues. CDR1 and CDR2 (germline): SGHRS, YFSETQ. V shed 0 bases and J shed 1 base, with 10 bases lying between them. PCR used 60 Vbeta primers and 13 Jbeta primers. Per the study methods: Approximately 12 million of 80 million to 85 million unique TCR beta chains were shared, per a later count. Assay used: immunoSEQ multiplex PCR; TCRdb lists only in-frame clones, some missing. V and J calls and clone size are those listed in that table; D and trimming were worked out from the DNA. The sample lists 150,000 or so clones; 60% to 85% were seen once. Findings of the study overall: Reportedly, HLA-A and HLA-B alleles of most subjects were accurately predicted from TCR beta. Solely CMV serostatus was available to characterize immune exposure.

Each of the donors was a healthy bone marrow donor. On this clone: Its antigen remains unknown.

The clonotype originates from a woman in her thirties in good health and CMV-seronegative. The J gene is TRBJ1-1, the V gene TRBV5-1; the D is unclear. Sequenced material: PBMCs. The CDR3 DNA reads TGCGCCAGCAGCTTGGCTAGCAGGCGGAACACTGAAGCTTTCTTT. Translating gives CASSLASRRNTEAFF.